These 27 T cell receptor beta chains were all obtained from the same sample, sequenced in a study of shared clonotypes between healthy human individuals. Naive CD8 cells comprised CD45RO-negative, CCR7-positively selected cells, excluding terminally differentiated effector memory CD45RA+ cells. The repertoire was sequenced with immunoSEQ multiplex PCR; TCRdb's copy has only in-frame clones and lacks some. The sample records roughly 2,000,000 clones, 93% being singletons. Sample: naive CD8+ T cells from PBMCs. The origin of the receptors is a man aged 18-30 years in good health. Some clones in this sample may be carry-over from other donors' samples.

The genes are TRBV5-8 and TRBJ1-5; 8 nucleotides agree with TRBD1. V gave up 4 bases and J gave up 6 bases; unmatched junction bases: 15. Germline CDR1 and CDR2: SGHTS and YDEGEE. This CDR3 has 17 residues. CDR3 loop: CASSRTAQGARSQPQHF. CDR3 bases: TGTGCCAGCAGCCGAACGGCCCAGGGGGCGCGTAGTCAGCCCCAGCATTTT.

The chain links TRBV5-5 to TRBJ2-7; D perhaps matches TRBD2 (8 bases). Trimming took 1 base from V and 2 from J, leaving 25 bases between them. In germline, CDR1 is SGHKS, CDR2 YYEKEE (reference sequence). The CDR3 spans 19 residues. The CDR3 DNA reads as TGTGCCAGCAGCTTGTCGGGGGGGATGCCGGGACAGAGAACCTACGAGCAGTACTTC. Amino acid sequence: CASSLSGGMPGQRTYEQYF.

The rearrangement joins TRBV11-2 to TRBJ2-2, with D perhaps TRBD2 (5 bases). Trimming shortened V by 5 bases and J by 5 bases, and 21 bases separated the two germline ends. Germline V lookup: CDR1 SGHAT, CDR2 FQNNGV. CDR3 length: 17 residues. CDR3 loop: CASSRRPGLDLTGELFF. CDR3 in DNA: TGTGCCAGCAGCAGACGACCAGGACTCGATTTAACCGGGGAGCTGTTTTTT.

The rearrangement links TRBV7-6 to TRBJ2-2; D is unclear. Between the trimmed V and J ends, which lost 1 base and 1 base, there was a span of 10 bases. CDR3 length: 16 residues. In germline, CDR1 is SGHVS, CDR2 FNYEAQ. The CDR3 region has the DNA TGTGCCAGCAGCTTAGAGTTAGTGAGGAACACCGGGGAGCTGTTTTTT. This translates into CASSLELVRNTGELFF. The complete variable domain, with remaining parts taken from reference TRBV7-6 and TRBJ2-2, reads GAGVSQSPRYKVTKRGQDVALRCDPISGHVSLYWYRQALGQGPEFLTYFNYEAQQDKSGLPNDRFSAERPEGSISTLTIQRTEQRDSAMYRCASSLELVRNTGELFFGEGSRLTVL.

The chain carries TRBV13 and TRBJ1-4, with D tentatively TRBD1 (6 bases). The germline V gene encodes CDR1 PRHDT and CDR2 FYEKMQ (reference sequence). V lost 8 bases and J 4 bases, leaving 14 bases between the germline ends. CDR3 length: 14 amino acids. The CDR3 region has the DNA TGTGCCAGCCGAAACAGGGAGGATAATGAAAAACTGTTTTTT. This translates into CASRNREDNEKLFF.

This sequence joins TRBV9 and TRBJ2-5, with 7 nucleotides matching TRBD1. CDR1 and CDR2 (germline): SGDLS, YYNGEE. The CDR3 runs to 16 residues. The junction had 5 bases not matched to a gene; V was cut back by 0 bases and J by 0 bases. The DNA of the CDR3 is TGTGCCAGCAGCGTAGGGGACAGATGGAACCAAGAGACCCAGTACTTC. It specifies CASSVGDRWNQETQYF. The whole variable domain, filled in from reference TRBV9 and TRBJ2-5, reads DSGVTQTPKHLITATGQRVTLRCSPRSGDLSVYWYQQSLDQGLQFLIQYYNGEERAKGNILERFSAQQFPDLHSELNLSSLELGDSALYFCASSVGDRWNQETQYFGPGTRLLVL.

This chain links TRBV2 with TRBJ2-5; tentatively, D is TRBD1 (5 bases). With 7 bases removed from V and 4 bases from J, the gap between germline ends came to 10 bases. Germline CDR1 is SNHLY and CDR2 is FYNNEI. This CDR3 region has 12 residues. The CDR3 DNA reads TGTGCCAGCATAAGGGGAATAGAGACCCAGTACTTC. It encodes CASIRGIETQYF.

The CDR3 loop is CSVEADSGNTIYF. The CDR3 DNA is TGCAGCGTTGAAGCAGACTCTGGAAACACCATATATTTT. The chain combines TRBV29-1 with TRBJ1-3; D remains ambiguous. V shed 1 base and J shed 0 bases, with 4 bases lying between them. Germline loops: CDR1 SQVTM, CDR2 ANQGSEA. This CDR3 has 13 residues.

The chain recombines TRBV7-8 with TRBJ2-7, with 8 bases that match TRBD1. With V trimmed by 5 bases and J by 0 bases, 6 bases remained unmatched. Germline CDR1 is SGHVS and CDR2 is FQNEAQ. The CDR3 loop spans 15 amino acids. In nucleotides, the CDR3 is TGTGCCAGCAGCCCTTCCGGGACAGGCTCCTACGAGCAGTACTTC. It codes for CASSPSGTGSYEQYF.

The V and J genes are TRBV6-5 and TRBJ1-5; D possibly corresponds to TRBD1 (6 bases). In germline, CDR1 is MNHEY, CDR2 SVGAGI. Trimming took off 5 bases at V and 6 bases at J, with 14 bases between the two ends. The CDR3 loop spans 14 amino acids. For the CDR3, the DNA is TGTGCCAGCAGTAACCGCGGACAGTTTCAGCCCCAGCATTTT. Translating it yields CASSNRGQFQPQHF.

The rearrangement links TRBV7-9 to TRBJ2-7, with TRBD2 as a possible D gene (5 bases). The V gene lost 4 bases and the J gene lost 3 bases, with 13 bases spanning the gap. This CDR3 is 14 amino acids long. Germline CDR1 reads SEHNR; CDR2 reads FQNEAQ (reference sequence). The CDR3 loop reads CASSSGNRDYEQYF. The CDR3 DNA sequence: TGTGCCAGCAGCTCCGGGAACCGGGACTACGAGCAGTACTTC.

The V gene is TRBV6-1, the J gene TRBJ1-2, with D possibly matching TRBD1 (5 bases). Germline V gene lookup returns CDR1 MNHNS and CDR2 SASEGT. V lost 2 bases, J lost 0 bases, and 10 bases lay in between. The CDR3 runs 15 residues. DNA of the CDR3: TGTGCCAGCAGTGAAAGGACACTTACTAACTATGGCTACACCTTC. Translating gives CASSERTLTNYGYTF.

The chain recombines TRBV6-7 with TRBJ2-5, with 9 bases aligning to TRBD1. TRBV6-7 is sorted into the ORF group, with uncertain function. The CDR3 sequence is 17 residues long. J gave up 2 bases and V 2 bases, and 9 bases lay outside the gene matches. The DNA for the CDR3 is TGTGCCAGCAGTTACCCTACCGGGACAGGGACACAAGAGACCCAGTACTTC. This codes for CASSYPTGTGTQETQYF.

This clone was detected only a few times. The sample holds other DNA sequences that translate to the same CDR3. The chain links TRBV27 to TRBJ2-3; D call uncertain. The V end lost 5 bases, the J end lost 0 bases, and 9 bases lay between the germline ends. Germline V gene sequence: CDR1 MNHEY, CDR2 SMNVEV (reference sequence). The CDR3 is made up of 14 amino acids. The CDR3 reads CASSPHNSTDTQYF. The CDR3 nucleotides read TGTGCCAGCAGTCCACACAATAGCACAGATACGCAGTATTTT.

The chain uses TRBV7-9 and TRBJ1-1, with no clear D. The CDR3 has 14 residues. Trimming cost V 4 bases and J 5 bases, with 14 bases left between them. CDR1 is SEHNR, CDR2 FQNEAQ, per germline (reference sequence). Here the CDR3 DNA reads TGTGCCAGCAGCTCCGGGTTCGTGATGACTGAAGCTTTCTTT. Encoded protein: CASSSGFVMTEAFF.

The chain links TRBV6-6 to TRBJ2-5; 10 nucleotides match TRBD2. After removal of 8 bases from V and 4 bases from J, the junction contained 13 bases not matched to a gene. The germline CDR1 and CDR2 sequences are MNHNY and SVGAGI (reference sequence). CDR3 length: 16 residues. The CDR3 sequence: CASGLALAGGGETQYF. The CDR3 DNA is TGTGCCAGCGGACTCGCCTTAGCGGGAGGTGGAGAGACCCAGTACTTC.

V usage is TRBV19 and J usage is TRBJ1-3, with D unclear. The CDR3 contains 15 residues. Between the trimmed V and J ends, which lost 3 bases and 0 bases, there was a span of 9 bases. In germline, CDR1 is LNHDA, CDR2 SQIVND (reference sequence). The CDR3 is CASSIRGYSGNTIYF. The CDR3 nucleotides read TGTGCCAGTAGTATTCGAGGCTACTCTGGAAACACCATATATTTT. The full variable domain, with the rest looked up from reference TRBV19 and TRBJ1-3, is DGGITQSPKYLFRKEGQNVTLSCEQNLNHDAMYWYRQDPGQGLRLIYYSQIVNDFQKGDIAEGYSVSREKKESFPLTVTSAQKNPTAFYLCASSIRGYSGNTIYFGEGSWLTVV.

J is TRBJ2-3 and V is TRBV9, with D uncertain. V shed 6 bases and J shed 4 bases, with 15 bases lying between them. The germline V gene has CDR1 SGDLS and CDR2 YYNGEE. The CDR3 spans 14 residues. The CDR3 loop reads CASTPEGFSDTQYF. The CDR3, as DNA: TGTGCCAGCACCCCGGAAGGGTTTTCAGATACGCAGTATTTT.

CDR3 nucleotides: TGCGCCAGCAGAGATTGGCAATATGGGACAGGGTGGAACATTCAGTACTTC. It yields the protein CASRDWQYGTGWNIQYF. The chain couples TRBV10-1 to TRBJ2-4; TRBD1 aligns across 9 bases. CDR3 length: 17 residues. V lost 6 bases, J lost 7 bases, and 16 bases stayed unmatched. Germline-derived CDR1 and CDR2 are WNHNN and SYGVQD (reference sequence).

Turning to this clone: Other DNA sequences in this specimen translate into the identical CDR3. The chain links TRBV5-6 to TRBJ2-7; 7 positions agree with TRBD2. V dropped 0 bases and J dropped 7; count of bases not matched to a gene: 4. CDR1 and CDR2 from the germline V gene are SGHDT and YYEEEE. This CDR3 has 13 amino acids. CDR3 residues: CASSLGGRREQYF. The CDR3 nucleotides read TGTGCCAGCAGCTTGGGCGGGAGAAGGGAGCAGTACTTC.

This sequence joins TRBV13 and TRBJ2-7; D ambiguous. The V end was cut by 4 bases, the J end by 1 base, with 11 bases between. The germline V gene has CDR1 PRHDT and CDR2 FYEKMQ (reference sequence). This CDR3 is built from 14 residues. The CDR3 region is CASSSRVVSYEQYF. The CDR3 DNA follows: TGTGCCAGCAGCTCTCGGGTAGTGTCCTACGAGCAGTACTTC.

The chain combines TRBV21-1 with TRBJ1-5. TRBV21-1 is labeled a pseudogene. This CDR3 region has 18 residues. The CDR3 loop is CASSPNPERGPGNQPQHF. The DNA for the CDR3 is TGTGCCAGCAGCCCCAACCCCGAACGGGGCCCGGGCAATCAGCCCCAGCATTTT.

The rearrangement joins TRBV28 to TRBJ2-4, with D possibly matching TRBD2 (6 bases). In germline, CDR1 is MDHEN, CDR2 SYDVKM. The V and J ends lost 1 base and 4 bases respectively, with 11 bases between them. This CDR3 is built from 15 residues. The CDR3 nucleotides read TGTGCCAGCAGTTTATTGGCGGGACGGAAAAACATTCAGTACTTC. It translates to CASSLLAGRKNIQYF.

The V gene is TRBV7-3, the J gene TRBJ1-1; D perhaps matches TRBD1 (5 bases). CDR3 size: 13 residues. Trimming took off 8 bases at V and 3 bases at J, with 13 bases between the two ends. Germline CDR1 is SGHTA and CDR2 is FQGTGA. DNA for the CDR3: TGTGCCAGCCGGCGGACGGGGGACACTGAAGCTTTCTTT. Translating gives CASRRTGDTEAFF.

The chain combines TRBV2 with TRBJ2-7, with 7 bases aligning to TRBD2. J gave up 3 bases and V 6 bases, and 14 bases lay outside the gene matches. Germline V CDR1 and CDR2: SNHLY, FYNNEI. The CDR3 contains 16 residues. CDR3 amino acids: CASSPTGLVEGYEQYF. For the CDR3, the DNA is TGTGCCAGCAGCCCAACAGGACTAGTTGAAGGCTACGAGCAGTACTTC.

The chain carries TRBV7-2 and TRBJ1-1; D ambiguous. The CDR3 extends over 16 amino acids. Germline CDR1 SGHTA, CDR2 FQGNSA. V shed 4 bases and J shed 0 bases, with 15 bases lying between them. In nucleotides, the CDR3 is TGTGCCAGCAGCTCACTTTTGGCGGTCATGAACACTGAAGCTTTCTTT. Its translation: CASSSLLAVMNTEAFF. The full variable domain, in which reference TRBV7-2 and TRBJ1-1 provide the parts outside the CDR3, is GAGVSQSPSNKVTEKGKDVELRCDPISGHTALYWYRQSLGQGLEFLIYFQGNSAPDKSGLPSDRFSAERTGGSVSTLTIQRTQQEDSAVYLCASSSLLAVMNTEAFFGQGTRLTVV.

The CDR3 DNA reads as TGTGCCAGTAGTGTCTGGACAGGGTCGCGGCAGCCCCAGCATTTT. Translating it yields CASSVWTGSRQPQHF. This sequence joins TRBV19 and TRBJ1-5; TRBD1 aligns across 8 bases. CDR3 length: 15 residues. With V trimmed by 5 bases and J by 7 bases, 10 bases remained unmatched. Germline V lookup: CDR1 LNHDA, CDR2 SQIVND (reference sequence).